This is a list of T cell receptor beta chains from one sample in a study of T cell responses to AZD1222 COVID-19 vaccine. Only in-frame clones appear in the TCRdb table, and some are missing; sequencing was by immunoSEQ multiplex PCR. The profile shows around 52,000 clones, approximately 83% of them singletons. The sample in question was peripheral blood, obtained on day 0 of AZD1222 vaccination. The receptors come from an adult in good health. Both conserved end residues are part of each CDR3. The order of the fields is CDR3 DNA, CDR3 protein, clone size, J gene, D gene, V gene. A D gene is named only where the DNA matches it firmly. Size is stated for part of the rows, as once, few or many counts, or as a class when the clone is expanded.

DNA: TGTGCCAGCAGCATCGACAGGGGTACCGGGGAGCTGTTTTTT
CDR3: CASSIDRGTGELFF
size: .
J: TRBJ2-2
D: TRBD1
V: TRBV7-3

DNA: TGTGCCTGGAACGGGGTATACACTGAAGCTTTCTTT
CDR3: CAWNGVYTEAFF
size: .
J: TRBJ1-1
D: .
V: TRBV30

DNA: TGTGCCAGCAGTAGCACAGATACGCAGTATTTT
CDR3: CASSSTDTQYF
size: .
J: TRBJ2-3
D: .
V: TRBV12-3/TRBV12-4

DNA: TGTGCCAGCAGTCCTGACAGGTTGAACACTGAAGCTTTCTTT
CDR3: CASSPDRLNTEAFF
size: .
J: TRBJ1-1
D: .
V: TRBV25-1

DNA: TGCGCCAGCAGCTTGGGACAGACAGGGGGCTTCAACGAGCAGTACTTC
CDR3: CASSLGQTGGFNEQYF
size: once
J: TRBJ2-7
D: TRBD1
V: TRBV5-1

DNA: TGTGCCAGCAGTATGTCCTCGGGGGCCAACGTCCTGACTTTC
CDR3: CASSMSSGANVLTF
size: .
J: TRBJ2-6
D: .
V: TRBV7-8

DNA: TGTGCCAGCAGCCTGGGCGGGAGGGCCCCCGGGGAGCTGTTTTTT
CDR3: CASSLGGRAPGELFF
size: .
J: TRBJ2-2
D: TRBD2
V: TRBV7-8

DNA: TGCGCCAGCAGCCCACAACTAGCGGGAGGATACACCGGGGAGCTGTTTTTT
CDR3: CASSPQLAGGYTGELFF
size: .
J: TRBJ2-2
D: TRBD2
V: TRBV5-1

DNA: TGTGCCAGCAGTTACGGCCAAGACGCTCGTTCTTATGGCTACACCTTC
CDR3: CASSYGQDARSYGYTF
size: .
J: TRBJ1-2
D: .
V: TRBV6-6

DNA: TGCGCCAGCAGCTTGCGACAGGGAGCCCTAACCACAGATACGCAGTATTTT
CDR3: CASSLRQGALTTDTQYF
size: once
J: TRBJ2-3
D: TRBD1
V: TRBV5-1

DNA: TGTGCCAGCACCAGGCCGAGCTATGGCTACACCTTC
CDR3: CASTRPSYGYTF
size: .
J: TRBJ1-2
D: .
V: TRBV6-5

DNA: TGTGCCAGCAGCCTAGAGACAGGGCTCTATGGCTACACCTTC
CDR3: CASSLETGLYGYTF
size: .
J: TRBJ1-2
D: TRBD1
V: TRBV28

DNA: TGTGCCAGCAGTTTATATGCGGGAGGGGTGAAGGCCGATACGCAGTATTTT
CDR3: CASSLYAGGVKADTQYF
size: .
J: TRBJ2-3
D: TRBD2
V: TRBV28

DNA: .
CDR3: CASSTSTANYGYTF
size: .
J: TRBJ1-2
D: .
V: TRBV28

DNA: TGTGCCAGCAGCCAGACAGGAGAAGGTGGAAACACCATATATTTT
CDR3: CASSQTGEGGNTIYF
size: .
J: TRBJ1-3
D: .
V: TRBV3-1/TRBV3-2

DNA: TGTGCCAGCAGCCCCGGGGGGATCGGGAACTATGGCTACACCTTC
CDR3: CASSPGGIGNYGYTF
size: .
J: TRBJ1-2
D: .
V: TRBV7-2

DNA: TGTGCCAGCAGCCAAGTGGGGTGGGGCGCGGGAAGGGCCAATGAGCAGTTCTTC
CDR3: CASSQVGWGAGRANEQFF
size: .
J: TRBJ2-1
D: .
V: TRBV3-1/TRBV3-2

DNA: TGTGCCAGCAGTTTAATGCTAGCGGGAGTCGGGGAGCTGTTTTTT
CDR3: CASSLMLAGVGELFF
size: .
J: TRBJ2-2
D: TRBD2
V: TRBV28

DNA: TGTGCCAGCAGCTTAGAACAGCGAGTAGTAAAGAACACTGAAGCTTTCTTT
CDR3: CASSLEQRVVKNTEAFF
size: .
J: TRBJ1-1
D: .
V: TRBV7-9

DNA: TGTGCCAGCAGTTTAATCGTTGGGACTAGCGGGAGGGCCAATGAGCAGTTCTTC
CDR3: CASSLIVGTSGRANEQFF
size: .
J: TRBJ2-1
D: TRBD2
V: TRBV28

DNA: TGTGCCAGTAAGGCCAGCGGTCCTTCGAACACCGGGGAGCTGTTTTTT
CDR3: CASKASGPSNTGELFF
size: .
J: TRBJ2-2
D: .
V: TRBV19

DNA: TGCGCCAGCAGCCATCTGCCGACAATCAGGAGGGACACTGAAGCTTTCTTT
CDR3: CASSHLPTIRRDTEAFF
size: .
J: TRBJ1-1
D: .
V: TRBV4-1

DNA: TGTGCCTGGAGTGGAACCGGGACCGGGGGCTACACCTTC
CDR3: CAWSGTGTGGYTF
size: .
J: TRBJ1-2
D: .
V: TRBV30

DNA: TGCAGCGTTGTGGGGTCAGGGCCCCGCTTCTTT
CDR3: CSVVGSGPRFF
size: .
J: TRBJ1-1
D: .
V: TRBV29-1

DNA: TGTGCCAGCAGTTTATCAGCTAGCGGGAGGAATGAGCAGTTCTTC
CDR3: CASSLSASGRNEQFF
size: few
J: TRBJ2-1
D: TRBD2
V: TRBV27

DNA: TGTGCCAGCAGTTCCAGGGGGATGAGAGGCGAGCAGTACTTC
CDR3: CASSSRGMRGEQYF
size: .
J: TRBJ2-7
D: TRBD1
V: TRBV2

DNA: TGTGCCAGTAGTATGCTTAGGACAGGGGGCTTAACCGGGGAGCTGTTTTTT
CDR3: CASSMLRTGGLTGELFF
size: .
J: TRBJ2-2
D: TRBD1
V: TRBV19

DNA: TGCGCCAGCAGCTGGGGGGGACGAGGGCAAGAGACCCAGTACTTC
CDR3: CASSWGGRGQETQYF
size: .
J: TRBJ2-5
D: TRBD2
V: TRBV5-1